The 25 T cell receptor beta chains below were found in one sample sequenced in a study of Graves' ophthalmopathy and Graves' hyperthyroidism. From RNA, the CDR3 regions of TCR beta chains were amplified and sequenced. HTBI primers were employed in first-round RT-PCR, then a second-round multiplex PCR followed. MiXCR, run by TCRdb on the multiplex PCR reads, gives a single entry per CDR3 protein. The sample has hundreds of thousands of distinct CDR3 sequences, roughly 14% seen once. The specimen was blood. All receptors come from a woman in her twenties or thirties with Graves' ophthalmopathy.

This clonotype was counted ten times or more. This CDR3 reads CASSRQGDNQPQHF. DNA of the CDR3: TGTGCCAGCAGCCGACAGGGCGACAATCAGCCCCAGCATTTT. This rearrangement joins TRBV12-3 or TRBV12-4 to TRBJ1-5, with TRBD1 matching 7 bases. The V gene end was trimmed by 6 bases and the J gene end by 3 bases; junction bases not matched to a gene: 5. The CDR3 consists of 14 residues.

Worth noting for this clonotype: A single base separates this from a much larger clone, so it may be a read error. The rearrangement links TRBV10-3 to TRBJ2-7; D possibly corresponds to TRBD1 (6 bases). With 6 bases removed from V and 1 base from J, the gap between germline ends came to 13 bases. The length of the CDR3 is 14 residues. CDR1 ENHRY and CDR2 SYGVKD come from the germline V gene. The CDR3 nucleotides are TGTGCCATCAGGGAGACAGGAGAGTCCTACGAGCAGTACGTC. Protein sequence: CAIRETGESYEQYV.

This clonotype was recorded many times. The CDR3 coding sequence is TGTGCCTGGGGCCGGATTCTTCGTGATAGGAACACTGAAGCTTTCTTT. Its protein product is CAWGRILRDRNTEAFF. The chain recombines TRBV30 with TRBJ1-1; D uncertain. This CDR3 has 16 amino acids. Trimming pared 5 bases from V and 1 base from J, leaving 20 bases between. CDR1 and CDR2 (germline): GTSNPN, SVGIG (reference sequence).

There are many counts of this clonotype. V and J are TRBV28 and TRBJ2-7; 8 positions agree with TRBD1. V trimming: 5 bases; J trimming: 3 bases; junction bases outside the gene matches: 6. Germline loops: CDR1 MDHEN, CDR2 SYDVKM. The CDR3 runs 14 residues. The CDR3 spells CASSPRTGYYEQYF. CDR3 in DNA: TGTGCCAGCAGTCCCCGGACAGGGTACTACGAGCAGTACTTC.

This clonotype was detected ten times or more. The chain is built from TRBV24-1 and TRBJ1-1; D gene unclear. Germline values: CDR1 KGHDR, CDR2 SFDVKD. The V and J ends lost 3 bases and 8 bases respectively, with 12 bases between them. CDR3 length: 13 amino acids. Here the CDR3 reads CATSDHSEGEAFF. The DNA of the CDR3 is TGTGCCACCAGTGATCACTCGGAAGGGGAAGCTTTCTTT.

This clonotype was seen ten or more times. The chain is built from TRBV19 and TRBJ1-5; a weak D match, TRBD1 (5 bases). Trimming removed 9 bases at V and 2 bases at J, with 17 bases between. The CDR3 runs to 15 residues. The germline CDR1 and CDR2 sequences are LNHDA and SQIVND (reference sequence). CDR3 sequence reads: CASALGEDGNQPQHF. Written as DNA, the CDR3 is TGTGCCAGCGCATTAGGGGAAGACGGCAATCAGCCCCAGCATTTT.

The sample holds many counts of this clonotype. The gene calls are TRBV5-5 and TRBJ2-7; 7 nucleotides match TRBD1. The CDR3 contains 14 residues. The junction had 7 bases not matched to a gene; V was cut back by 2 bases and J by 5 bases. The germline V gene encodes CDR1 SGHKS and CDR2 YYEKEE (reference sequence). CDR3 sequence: CASSFLQGLHEQYF. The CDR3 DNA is TGTGCCAGCAGCTTCCTACAGGGGTTGCACGAGCAGTACTTC.

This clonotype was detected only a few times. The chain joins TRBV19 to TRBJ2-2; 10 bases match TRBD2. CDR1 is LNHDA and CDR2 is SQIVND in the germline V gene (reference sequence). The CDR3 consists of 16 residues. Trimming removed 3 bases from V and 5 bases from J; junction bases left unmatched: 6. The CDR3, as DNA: TGTGCCAGTAGTATTGCAGCGGGGGGGCATACCGGGGAGCTGTTTTTT. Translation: CASSIAAGGHTGELFF.

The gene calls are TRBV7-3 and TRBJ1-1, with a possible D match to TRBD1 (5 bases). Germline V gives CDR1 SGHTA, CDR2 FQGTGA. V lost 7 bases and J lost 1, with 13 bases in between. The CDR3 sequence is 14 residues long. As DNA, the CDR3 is TGTGCCAGCAACCAGGGTACTGGGAACACTGAAGCTTTCTTT. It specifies CASNQGTGNTEAFF.

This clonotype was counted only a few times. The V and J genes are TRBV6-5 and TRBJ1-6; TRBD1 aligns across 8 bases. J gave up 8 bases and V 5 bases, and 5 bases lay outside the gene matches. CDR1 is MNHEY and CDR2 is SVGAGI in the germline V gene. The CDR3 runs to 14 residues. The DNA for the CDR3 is TGTGCCAGCAGTCGGACAGGGCGGGATTCACCCCTCCACTTT. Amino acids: CASSRTGRDSPLHF.

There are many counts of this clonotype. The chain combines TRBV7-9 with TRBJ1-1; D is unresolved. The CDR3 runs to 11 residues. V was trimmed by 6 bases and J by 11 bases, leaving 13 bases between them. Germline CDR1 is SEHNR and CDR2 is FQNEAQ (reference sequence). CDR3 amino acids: CASSGESRAFF. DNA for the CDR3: TGTGCCAGCAGTGGGGAATCGCGGGCTTTCTTT.

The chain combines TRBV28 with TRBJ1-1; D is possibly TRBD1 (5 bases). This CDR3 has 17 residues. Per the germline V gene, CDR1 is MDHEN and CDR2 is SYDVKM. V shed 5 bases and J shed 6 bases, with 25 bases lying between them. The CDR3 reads CASSESWDFKGESEAFF. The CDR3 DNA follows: TGTGCCAGCAGTGAAAGCTGGGACTTCAAAGGGGAGTCTGAAGCTTTCTTT.

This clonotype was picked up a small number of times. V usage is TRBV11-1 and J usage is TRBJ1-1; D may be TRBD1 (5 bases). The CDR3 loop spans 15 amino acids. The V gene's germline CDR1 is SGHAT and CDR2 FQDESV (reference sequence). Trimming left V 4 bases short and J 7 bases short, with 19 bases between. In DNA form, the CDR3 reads TGTGCCAGCAGCTCCCGACGGCCACTAGGGGTTGAAGCTTTCTTT. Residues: CASSSRRPLGVEAFF.

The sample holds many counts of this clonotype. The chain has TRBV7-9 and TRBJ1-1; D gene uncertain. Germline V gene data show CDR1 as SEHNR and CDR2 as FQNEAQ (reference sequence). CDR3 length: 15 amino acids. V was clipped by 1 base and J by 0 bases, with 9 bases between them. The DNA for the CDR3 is TGTGCCAGCAGCTTAGTACGGATTTTGAACACTGAAGCTTTCTTT. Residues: CASSLVRILNTEAFF.

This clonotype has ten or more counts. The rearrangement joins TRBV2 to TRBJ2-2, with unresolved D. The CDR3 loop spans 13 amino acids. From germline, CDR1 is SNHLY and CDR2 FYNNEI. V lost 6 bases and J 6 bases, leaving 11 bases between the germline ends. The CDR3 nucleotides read TGTGCCAGCAGCCCCCTATTGTCCGGGGAGCTGTTTTTT. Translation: CASSPLLSGELFF. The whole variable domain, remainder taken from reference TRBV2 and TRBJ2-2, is EPEVTQTPSHQVTQMGQEVILRCVPISNHLYFYWYRQILGQKVEFLVSFYNNEISEKSEIFDDQFSVERPDGSNFTLKIRSTKLEDSAMYFCASSPLLSGELFFGEGSRLTVL.

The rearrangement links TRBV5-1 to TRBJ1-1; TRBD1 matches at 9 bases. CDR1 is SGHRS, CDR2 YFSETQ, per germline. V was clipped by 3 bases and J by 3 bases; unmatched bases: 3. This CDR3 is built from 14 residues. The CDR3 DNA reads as TGCGCCAGCAGCTACGGGACAGGGTACACTGAAGCTTTCTTT. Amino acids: CASSYGTGYTEAFF.

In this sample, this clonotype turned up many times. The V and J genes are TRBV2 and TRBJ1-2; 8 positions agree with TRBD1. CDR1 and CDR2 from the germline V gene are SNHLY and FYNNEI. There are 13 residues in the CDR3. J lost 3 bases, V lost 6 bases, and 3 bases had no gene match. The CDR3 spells CASSAGQDYGYTF. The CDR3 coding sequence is TGTGCCAGCAGCGCGGGACAGGACTATGGCTACACCTTC.

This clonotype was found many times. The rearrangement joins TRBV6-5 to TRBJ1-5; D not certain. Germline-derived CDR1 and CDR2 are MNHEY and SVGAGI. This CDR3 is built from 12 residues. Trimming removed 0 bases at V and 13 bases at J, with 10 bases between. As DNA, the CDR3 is TGTGCCAGCAGTTACTCGAATGGAGGGCAGCATTTT. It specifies CASSYSNGGQHF.

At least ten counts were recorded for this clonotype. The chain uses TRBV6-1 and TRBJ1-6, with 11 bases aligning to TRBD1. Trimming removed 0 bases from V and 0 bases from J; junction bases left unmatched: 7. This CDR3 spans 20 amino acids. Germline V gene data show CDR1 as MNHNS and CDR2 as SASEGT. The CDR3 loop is CASSEALEGQGVSYNSPLHF. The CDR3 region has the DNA TGTGCCAGCAGTGAAGCGCTTGAGGGACAGGGGGTCTCCTATAATTCACCCCTCCACTTT.

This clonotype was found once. CDR3 sequence (DNA): TGTGCCAGCAGGAGCTTTTGGGGTTATAGCAATCAGCCCCAGCATTTT. Translated, it gives CASRSFWGYSNQPQHF. This sequence joins TRBV6-1 and TRBJ1-5; D call uncertain. CDR3 length: 16 residues. From germline, CDR1 is MNHNS and CDR2 SASEGT. Trimming removed 6 bases at V and 0 bases at J, with 15 bases between.

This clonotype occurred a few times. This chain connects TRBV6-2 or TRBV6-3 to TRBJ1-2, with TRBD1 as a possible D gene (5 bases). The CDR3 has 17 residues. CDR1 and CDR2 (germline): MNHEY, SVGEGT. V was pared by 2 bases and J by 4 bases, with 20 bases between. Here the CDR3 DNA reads TGTGCCAGCAGTTACCCCGTTCGAGGACAACTGGGCTATGGCTACACCTTC. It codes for CASSYPVRGQLGYGYTF.

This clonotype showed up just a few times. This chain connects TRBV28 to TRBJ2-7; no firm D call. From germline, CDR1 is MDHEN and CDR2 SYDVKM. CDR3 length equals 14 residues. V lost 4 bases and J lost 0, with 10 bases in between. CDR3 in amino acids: CASSYLMSSYEQYF. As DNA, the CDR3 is TGTGCCAGCAGTTACCTGATGAGCTCCTACGAGCAGTACTTC.

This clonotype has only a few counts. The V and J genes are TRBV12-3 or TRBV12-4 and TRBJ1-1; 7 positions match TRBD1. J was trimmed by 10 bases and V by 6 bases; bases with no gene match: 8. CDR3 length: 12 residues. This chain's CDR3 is CASRAATGAAFF. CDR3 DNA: TGTGCCAGCAGGGCTGCAACAGGGGCAGCTTTCTTT.

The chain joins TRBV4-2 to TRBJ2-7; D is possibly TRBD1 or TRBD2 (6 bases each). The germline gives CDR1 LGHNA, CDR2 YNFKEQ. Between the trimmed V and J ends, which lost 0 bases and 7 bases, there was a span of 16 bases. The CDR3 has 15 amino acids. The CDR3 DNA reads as TGTGCCAGCAGCCAAGATATGGGGGGCCGGGGGGAGCAGTACTTC. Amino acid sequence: CASSQDMGGRGEQYF.

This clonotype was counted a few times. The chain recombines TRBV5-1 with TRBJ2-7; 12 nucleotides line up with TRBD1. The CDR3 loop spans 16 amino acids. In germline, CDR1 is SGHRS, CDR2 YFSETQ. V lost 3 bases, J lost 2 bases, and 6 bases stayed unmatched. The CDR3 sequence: CASSSGTGGTPYEQYF. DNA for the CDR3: TGCGCCAGCAGCTCCGGGACAGGGGGCACCCCCTACGAGCAGTACTTC.